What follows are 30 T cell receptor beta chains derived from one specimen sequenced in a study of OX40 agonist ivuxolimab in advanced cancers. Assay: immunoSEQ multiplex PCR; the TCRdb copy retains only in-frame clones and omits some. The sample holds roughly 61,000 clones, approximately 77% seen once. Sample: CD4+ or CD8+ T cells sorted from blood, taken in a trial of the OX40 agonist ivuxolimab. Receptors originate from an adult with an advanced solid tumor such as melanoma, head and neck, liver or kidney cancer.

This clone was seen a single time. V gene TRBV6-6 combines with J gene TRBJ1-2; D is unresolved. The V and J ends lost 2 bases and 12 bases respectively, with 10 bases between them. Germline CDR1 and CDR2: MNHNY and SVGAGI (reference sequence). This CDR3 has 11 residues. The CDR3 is CASSYDGRNTF. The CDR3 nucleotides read TGTGCCAGCAGTTACGATGGAAGAAACACCTTC.

For the CDR3, the DNA is TGTGCCAGCAGCTTAGGGGTTTTACGGCAGGGGAACACTGAAGCTTTCTTT. Its translation: CASSLGVLRQGNTEAFF. This rearrangement joins TRBV7-9 to TRBJ1-1; possibly TRBD1 for D (5 bases). The V and J ends lost 1 base and 1 base respectively, with 16 bases between them. CDR1 is SEHNR, CDR2 FQNEAQ, per germline (reference sequence). The CDR3 covers 17 residues.

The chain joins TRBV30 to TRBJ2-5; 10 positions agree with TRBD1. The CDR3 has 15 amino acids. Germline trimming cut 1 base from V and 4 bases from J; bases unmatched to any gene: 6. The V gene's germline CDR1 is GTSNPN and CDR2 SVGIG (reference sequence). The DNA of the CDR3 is TGTGCCTGGAGTGGTGGACAGGGGGTTGGAGAGACCCAGTACTTC. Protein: CAWSGGQGVGETQYF.

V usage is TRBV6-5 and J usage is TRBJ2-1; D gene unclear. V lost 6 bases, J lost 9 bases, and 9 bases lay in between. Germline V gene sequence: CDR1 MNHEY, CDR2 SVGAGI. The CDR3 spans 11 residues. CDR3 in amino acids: CASRVGGEQFF. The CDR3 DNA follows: TGTGCCAGCAGAGTGGGTGGTGAGCAGTTCTTC.

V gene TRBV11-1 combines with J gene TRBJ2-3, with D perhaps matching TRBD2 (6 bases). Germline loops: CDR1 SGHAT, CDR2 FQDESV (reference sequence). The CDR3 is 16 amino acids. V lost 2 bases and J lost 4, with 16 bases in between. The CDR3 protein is CASSLLPLGEADTQYF. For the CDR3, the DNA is TGTGCCAGCAGCTTACTGCCGCTTGGGGAGGCAGATACGCAGTATTTT.

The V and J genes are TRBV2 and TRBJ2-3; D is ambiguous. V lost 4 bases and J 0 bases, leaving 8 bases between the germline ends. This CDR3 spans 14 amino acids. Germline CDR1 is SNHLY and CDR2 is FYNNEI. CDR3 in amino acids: CASSGITSTDTQYF. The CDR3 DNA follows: TGTGCCAGCAGTGGCATCACTAGCACAGATACGCAGTATTTT. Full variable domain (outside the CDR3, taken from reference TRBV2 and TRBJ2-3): EPEVTQTPSHQVTQMGQEVILRCVPISNHLYFYWYRQILGQKVEFLVSFYNNEISEKSEIFDDQFSVERPDGSNFTLKIRSTKLEDSAMYFCASSGITSTDTQYFGPGTRLTVL.

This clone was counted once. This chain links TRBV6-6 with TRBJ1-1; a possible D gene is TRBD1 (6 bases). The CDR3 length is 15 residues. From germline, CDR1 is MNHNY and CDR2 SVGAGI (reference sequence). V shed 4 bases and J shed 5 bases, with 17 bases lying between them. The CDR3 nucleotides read TGTGCCAGCAGTTCTCTAGACAGGACGAGGACTGAAGCTTTCTTT. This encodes CASSSLDRTRTEAFF.

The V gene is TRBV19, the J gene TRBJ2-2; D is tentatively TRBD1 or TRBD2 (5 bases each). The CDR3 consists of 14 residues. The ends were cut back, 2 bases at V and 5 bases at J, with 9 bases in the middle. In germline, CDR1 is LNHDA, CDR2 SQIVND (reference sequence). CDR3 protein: CASSIMGETGELFF. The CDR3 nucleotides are TGTGCCAGTAGTATAATGGGGGAGACCGGGGAGCTGTTTTTT.

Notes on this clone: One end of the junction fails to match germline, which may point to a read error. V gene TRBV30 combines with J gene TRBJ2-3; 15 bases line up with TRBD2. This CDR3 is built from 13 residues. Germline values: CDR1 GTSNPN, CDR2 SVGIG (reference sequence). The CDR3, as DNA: TGTGCCTGGAGTGCCGGACTAGCGGGAGGGGGGAATTTT. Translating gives CAWSAGLAGGGNF. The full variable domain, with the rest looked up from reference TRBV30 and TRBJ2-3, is SQTIHQWPATLVQPVGSPLSLECTVEGTSNPNLYWYRQAAGRGLQLLFYSVGIGQISSEVPQNLSASRPQDRQFILSSKKLLLSDSGFYLCAWSAGLAGGGNFGPGTRLTVL.

The CDR3 reads CAISESTGAGVREQYF. The CDR3 DNA sequence: TGTGCCATCAGTGAGTCGACGGGGGCGGGGGTGAGGGAGCAGTACTTC. This chain uses TRBV10-3 with TRBJ2-7; a possible D gene is TRBD2 (7 bases). The CDR3 is 16 residues long. The V end was cut by 0 bases, the J end by 7 bases, with 19 bases between. Germline CDR1 reads ENHRY; CDR2 reads SYGVKD.

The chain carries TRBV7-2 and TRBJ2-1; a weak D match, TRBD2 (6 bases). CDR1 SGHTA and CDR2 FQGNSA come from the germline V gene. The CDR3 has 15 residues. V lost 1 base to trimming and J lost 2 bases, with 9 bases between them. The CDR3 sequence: CASSLGLAPYNEQFF. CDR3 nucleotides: TGTGCCAGCAGCTTAGGGCTAGCGCCCTACAATGAGCAGTTCTTC.

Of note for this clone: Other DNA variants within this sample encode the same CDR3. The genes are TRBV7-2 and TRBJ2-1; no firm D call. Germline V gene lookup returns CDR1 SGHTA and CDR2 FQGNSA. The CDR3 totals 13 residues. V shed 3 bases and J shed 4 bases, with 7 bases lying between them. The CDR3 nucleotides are TGTGCCAGCAGCTTGCAGGTTTACAATGAGCAGTTCTTC. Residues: CASSLQVYNEQFF.

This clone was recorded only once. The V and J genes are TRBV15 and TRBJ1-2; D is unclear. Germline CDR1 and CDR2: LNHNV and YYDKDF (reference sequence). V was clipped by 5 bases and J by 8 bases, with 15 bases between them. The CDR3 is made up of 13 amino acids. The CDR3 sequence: CATSALFGKGYTF. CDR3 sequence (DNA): TGTGCCACCAGCGCCCTGTTCGGTAAAGGCTACACCTTC.

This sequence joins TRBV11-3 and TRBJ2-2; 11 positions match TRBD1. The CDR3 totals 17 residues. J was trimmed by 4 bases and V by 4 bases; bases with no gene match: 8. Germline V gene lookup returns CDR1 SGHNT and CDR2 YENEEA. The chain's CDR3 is CASSSTWTGGSTGELFF. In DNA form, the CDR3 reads TGTGCCAGCAGCTCAACCTGGACAGGGGGCAGCACCGGGGAGCTGTTTTTT.

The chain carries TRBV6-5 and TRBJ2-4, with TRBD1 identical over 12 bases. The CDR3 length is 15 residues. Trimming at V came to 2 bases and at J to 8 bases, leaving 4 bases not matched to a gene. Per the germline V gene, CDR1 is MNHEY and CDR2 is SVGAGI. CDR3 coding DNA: TGTGCCAGCAGTTACGGGACAGGGGGCAGAGACATTCAGTACTTC. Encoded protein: CASSYGTGGRDIQYF.

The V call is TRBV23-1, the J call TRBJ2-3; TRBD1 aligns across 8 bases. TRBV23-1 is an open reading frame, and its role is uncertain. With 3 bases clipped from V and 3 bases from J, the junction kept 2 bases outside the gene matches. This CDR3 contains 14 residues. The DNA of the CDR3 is TGCGCCAGCAGTCATGACAGGGGAACAGATACGCAGTATTTT. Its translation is CASSHDRGTDTQYF.

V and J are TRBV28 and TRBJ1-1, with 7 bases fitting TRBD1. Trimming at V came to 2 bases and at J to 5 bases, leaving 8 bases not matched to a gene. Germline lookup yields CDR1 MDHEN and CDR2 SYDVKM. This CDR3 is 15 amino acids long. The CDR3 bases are TGTGCCAGCAGTTTAGCGCAGGGGGTAAGGACTGAAGCTTTCTTT. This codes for CASSLAQGVRTEAFF.

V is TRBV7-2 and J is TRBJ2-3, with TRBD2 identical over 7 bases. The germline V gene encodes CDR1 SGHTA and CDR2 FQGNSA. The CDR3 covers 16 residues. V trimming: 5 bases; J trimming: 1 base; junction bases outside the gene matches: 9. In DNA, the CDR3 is TGTGCCAGCAGCCCTAGGAGGGAGGGTGGCACAGATACGCAGTATTTT. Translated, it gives CASSPRREGGTDTQYF.

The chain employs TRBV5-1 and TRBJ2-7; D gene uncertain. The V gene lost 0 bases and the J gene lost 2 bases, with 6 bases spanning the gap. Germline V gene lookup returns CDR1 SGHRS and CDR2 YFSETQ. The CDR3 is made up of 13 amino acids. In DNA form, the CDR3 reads TGCGCCAGCAGCTTGGCGGTGACCTACGAGCAGTACTTC. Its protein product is CASSLAVTYEQYF. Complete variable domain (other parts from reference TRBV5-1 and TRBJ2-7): KAGVTQTPRYLIKTRGQQVTLSCSPISGHRSVSWYQQTPGQGLQFLFEYFSETQRNKGNFPGRFSGRQFSNSRSEMNVSTLELGDSALYLCASSLAVTYEQYFGPGTRLTVT.

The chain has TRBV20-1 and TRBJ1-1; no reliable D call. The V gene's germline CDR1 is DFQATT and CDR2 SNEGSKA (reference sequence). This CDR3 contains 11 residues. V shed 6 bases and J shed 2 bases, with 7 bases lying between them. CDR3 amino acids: CSANFNTEAFF. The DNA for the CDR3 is TGCAGTGCCAACTTTAACACTGAAGCTTTCTTT.

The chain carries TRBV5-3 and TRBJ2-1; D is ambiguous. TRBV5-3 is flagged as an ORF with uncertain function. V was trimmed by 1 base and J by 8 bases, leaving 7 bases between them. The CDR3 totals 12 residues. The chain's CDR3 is CARSLWPHEQFF. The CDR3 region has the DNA TGTGCCAGAAGCTTGTGGCCCCATGAGCAGTTCTTC.

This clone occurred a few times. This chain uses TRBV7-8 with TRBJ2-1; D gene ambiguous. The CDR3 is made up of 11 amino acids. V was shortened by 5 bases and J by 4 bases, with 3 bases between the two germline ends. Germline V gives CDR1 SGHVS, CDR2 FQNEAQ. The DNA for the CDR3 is TGTGCCAGCAGCGATTACAATGAGCAGTTCTTC. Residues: CASSDYNEQFF.

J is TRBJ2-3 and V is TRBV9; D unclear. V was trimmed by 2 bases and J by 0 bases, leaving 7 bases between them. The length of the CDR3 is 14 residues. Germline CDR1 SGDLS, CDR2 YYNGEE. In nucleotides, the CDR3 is TGTGCCAGCAGCGTTGGCCGGAGCACAGATACGCAGTATTTT. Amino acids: CASSVGRSTDTQYF.

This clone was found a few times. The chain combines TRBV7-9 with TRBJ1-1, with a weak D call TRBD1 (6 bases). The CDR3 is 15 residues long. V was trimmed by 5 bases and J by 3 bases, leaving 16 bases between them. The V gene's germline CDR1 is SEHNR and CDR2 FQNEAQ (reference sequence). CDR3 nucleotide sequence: TGTGCCAGCAGCGCAGACAGGATTTGGGACACTGAAGCTTTCTTT. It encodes CASSADRIWDTEAFF. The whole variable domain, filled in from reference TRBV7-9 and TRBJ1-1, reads DTGVSQNPRHKITKRGQNVTFRCDPISEHNRLYWYRQTLGQGPEFLTYFQNEAQLEKSRLLSDRFSAERPKGSFSTLEIQRTEQGDSAMYLCASSADRIWDTEAFFGQGTRLTVV.

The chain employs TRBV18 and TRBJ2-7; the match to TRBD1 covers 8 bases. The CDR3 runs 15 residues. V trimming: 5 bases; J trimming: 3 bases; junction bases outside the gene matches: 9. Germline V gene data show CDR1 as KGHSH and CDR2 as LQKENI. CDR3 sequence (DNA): TGTGCCAGCTCAGAGGGGACAGGCGCCCTCTACGAGCAGTACTTC. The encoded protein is CASSEGTGALYEQYF.

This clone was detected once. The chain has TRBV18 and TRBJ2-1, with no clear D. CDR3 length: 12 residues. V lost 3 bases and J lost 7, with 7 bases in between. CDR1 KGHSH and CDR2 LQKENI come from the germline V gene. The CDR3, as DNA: TGTGCCAGCTCACCGGGAAGGAATGAGCAGTTCTTC. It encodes CASSPGRNEQFF. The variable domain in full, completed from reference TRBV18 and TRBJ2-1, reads NAGVMQNPRHLVRRRGQEARLRCSPMKGHSHVYWYRQLPEEGLKFMVYLQKENIIDESGMPKERFSAEFPKEGPSILRIQQVVRGDSAAYFCASSPGRNEQFFGPGTRLTVL.

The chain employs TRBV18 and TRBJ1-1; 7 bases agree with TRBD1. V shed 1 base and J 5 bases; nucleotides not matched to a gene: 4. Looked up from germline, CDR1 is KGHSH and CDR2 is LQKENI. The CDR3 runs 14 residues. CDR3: CASSPQGAGTEAFF. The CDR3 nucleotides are TGTGCCAGCTCACCACAGGGGGCTGGGACTGAAGCTTTCTTT.

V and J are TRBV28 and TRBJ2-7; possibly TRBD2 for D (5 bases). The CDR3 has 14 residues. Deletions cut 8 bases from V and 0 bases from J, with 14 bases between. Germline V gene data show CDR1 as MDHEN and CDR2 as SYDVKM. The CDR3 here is CASESRGSSYEQYF. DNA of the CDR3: TGTGCCAGCGAATCCCGGGGTAGCTCCTACGAGCAGTACTTC.

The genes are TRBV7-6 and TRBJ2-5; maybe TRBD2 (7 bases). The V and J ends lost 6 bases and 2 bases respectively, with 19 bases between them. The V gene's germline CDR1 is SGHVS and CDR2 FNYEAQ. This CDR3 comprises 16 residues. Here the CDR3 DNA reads TGTGCCAGCAGTAGGGGGGAGGGACTCGGTCAAGAGACCCAGTACTTC. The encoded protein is CASSRGEGLGQETQYF.

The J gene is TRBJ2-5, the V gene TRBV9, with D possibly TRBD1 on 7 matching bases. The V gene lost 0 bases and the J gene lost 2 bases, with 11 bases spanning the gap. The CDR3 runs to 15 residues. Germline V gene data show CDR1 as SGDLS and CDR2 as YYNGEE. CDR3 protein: CASSVDQGGQETQYF. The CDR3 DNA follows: TGTGCCAGCAGCGTAGACCAGGGGGGTCAAGAGACCCAGTACTTC.